These 16 T cell receptor beta chains share one sample of origin, sequenced in a study of T-cell memory formation after mild COVID-19. TCRdb re-derived calls from the 5' RACE reads in MiXCR, one entry per CDR3 protein. The data show hundreds of thousands of distinct CDR3 sequences, approximately 15% seen once. The sequenced material came from PBMCs or a T cell subset sorted from them (not recorded which). These receptors originate from a man aged 18 to 30 who had mild COVID-19 (a few samples of this study predate the infection). Cell type and time point are not known.

The chain joins TRBV6-6 to TRBJ1-5; weak D call: TRBD1 (6 bases). The CDR3 contains 15 residues. Between the trimmed V and J ends, which lost 4 bases and 9 bases, there was a span of 19 bases. Germline V gene sequence: CDR1 MNHNY, CDR2 SVGAGI (reference sequence). The CDR3 here is CASSFRDKGIWPQHF. The CDR3 nucleotides are TGTGCCAGCAGTTTCCGGGACAAGGGCATCTGGCCCCAGCATTTT.

This clonotype was found a few times. The chain's CDR3 is CASSKGQGAADTQYF. Written as DNA, the CDR3 is TGCGCCAGCAGCAAAGGACAGGGGGCCGCAGATACGCAGTATTTT. V usage is TRBV5-1 and J usage is TRBJ2-3; 11 bases agree with TRBD1. CDR1 and CDR2 from the germline V gene are SGHRS and YFSETQ. The J segment lost 4 bases and the V segment lost 4 bases, leaving 5 bases of the junction unmatched. The CDR3 has 15 residues.

V gene TRBV5-1 combines with J gene TRBJ2-6; 7 bases are shared with TRBD1. This CDR3 contains 18 residues. After removal of 4 bases from V and 0 bases from J, the junction contained 10 bases not matched to a gene. The germline V gene has CDR1 SGHRS and CDR2 YFSETQ. CDR3 sequence (DNA): TGCGCCAGCAGCCCTCGACAGGGAACGGGCTCTGGGGCCAACGTCCTGACTTTC. Its translation is CASSPRQGTGSGANVLTF. The full variable domain, rest sourced from reference TRBV5-1 and TRBJ2-6, is KAGVTQTPRYLIKTRGQQVTLSCSPISGHRSVSWYQQTPGQGLQFLFEYFSETQRNKGNFPGRFSGRQFSNSRSEMNVSTLELGDSALYLCASSPRQGTGSGANVLTFGAGSRLTVL.

V and J are TRBV7-2 and TRBJ1-1, with a possible D match to TRBD1 (5 bases). This CDR3 comprises 12 residues. Trimming left V 3 bases short and J 6 bases short, with 8 bases between. Looked up from germline, CDR1 is SGHTA and CDR2 is FQGNSA. As DNA, the CDR3 is TGTGCCAGCAGCTTCAGGGACCCTGAAGCTTTCTTT. Protein: CASSFRDPEAFF.

The chain carries TRBV6-6 and TRBJ1-4, with D maybe TRBD1 (5 bases). The germline V gene has CDR1 MNHNY and CDR2 SVGAGI (reference sequence). V dropped 0 bases and J dropped 3 bases, with 8 bases sitting between them. The CDR3 is 15 amino acids. CDR3 loop: CASSYSRGSNEKLFF. The CDR3 DNA sequence: TGTGCCAGCAGTTACTCTCGGGGGTCTAATGAAAAACTGTTTTTT.

This clonotype was picked up one time. The J gene is TRBJ2-2, the V gene TRBV7-8; 10 nucleotides agree with TRBD2. The CDR3 totals 17 residues. Germline assignment: CDR1 SGHVS and CDR2 FQNEAQ. Unmatched junction bases numbered 12, after V lost 4 bases and J lost 7 bases. CDR3 in amino acids: CASSSTLGTSAGGELFF. For the CDR3, the DNA is TGTGCCAGCAGCTCGACTCTTGGGACTAGCGCGGGCGGGGAGCTGTTTTTT.

This clonotype was detected only a few times. V and J are TRBV29-1 and TRBJ1-2; no definite D call. Germline-derived CDR1 and CDR2 are SQVTM and ANQGSEA. Trimming pared 6 bases from V and 4 bases from J, leaving 9 bases between. The CDR3 is 11 residues long. The CDR3 DNA reads TGCAGCGTCGAGACGGTCTATGGCTACACCTTC. Protein product: CSVETVYGYTF. The full variable domain, completed using reference TRBV29-1 and TRBJ1-2, is SAVISQKPSRDICQRGTSLTIQCQVDSQVTMMFWYRQQPGQSLTLIATANQGSEATYESGFVIDKFPISRPNLTFSTLTVSNMSPEDSSIYLCSVETVYGYTFGSGTRLTVV.

The chain links TRBV7-9 to TRBJ1-1, with 7 bases that match TRBD1. Germline V CDR1 and CDR2: SEHNR, FQNEAQ (reference sequence). This CDR3 contains 15 residues. V dropped 4 bases and J dropped 1; count of bases not matched to a gene: 6. CDR3 region: CASSWGTGANTEAFF. The CDR3 DNA reads TGTGCCAGCAGCTGGGGAACAGGGGCGAACACTGAAGCTTTCTTT.

Note on this clonotype: A read error may explain this, as a much larger clone is one base away. The chain is built from TRBV7-8 and TRBJ2-4, with a tentative D call TRBD1 (6 bases). V lost 5 bases, J lost 7 bases, and 21 bases lay in between. The CDR3 totals 16 residues. Looked up from germline, CDR1 is SGHVS and CDR2 is FQNEAQ. CDR3 protein: CASSVGPPGVGNIQYF. In nucleotides, the CDR3 is TGTGCCAGCAGCGTTGGCCCACCAGGGGTGGGGAACATTCAGTACTTC. Variable domain in full (rest from reference TRBV7-8 and TRBJ2-4): GAGVSQSPRYKVAKRGQDVALRCDPISGHVSLFWYQQALGQGPEFLTYFQNEAQLDKSGLPSDRFFAERPEGSVSTLKIQRTQQEDSAVYLCASSVGPPGVGNIQYFGAGTRLSVL.

V usage is TRBV29-1 and J usage is TRBJ2-3; 7 nucleotides align to TRBD2. CDR3 length equals 15 residues. Germline-derived CDR1 and CDR2 are SQVTM and ANQGSEA. Trimming cost V 4 bases and J 0 bases; bases outside gene matches: 7. The CDR3 region is CSVGGAGASTDTQYF. CDR3 in DNA: TGCAGCGTTGGAGGGGCGGGAGCTAGCACAGATACGCAGTATTTT.

This sequence joins TRBV5-1 and TRBJ2-3; D is ambiguous. The V end was cut by 7 bases, the J end by 4 bases, with 19 bases between. Germline loops: CDR1 SGHRS, CDR2 YFSETQ. The CDR3 has 15 residues. The CDR3 here is CASSAQDGPSDTQYF. For the CDR3, the DNA is TGCGCCAGCTCCGCACAAGACGGCCCGTCAGATACGCAGTATTTT.

The chain employs TRBV20-1 and TRBJ1-2; 9 bases match TRBD1. V shed 1 base, J shed 8 bases, and the junction held 11 bases outside the gene matches. Germline values: CDR1 DFQATT, CDR2 SNEGSKA (reference sequence). The CDR3 length is 15 residues. The CDR3, as DNA: TGCAGTGCTAGAGTCCCCTTGGACAGGGGAGGAGGCTACACCTTC. Its translation is CSARVPLDRGGGYTF.

This clonotype came up a few times. The V gene is TRBV6-5, the J gene TRBJ1-5; no clear D. V was clipped by 1 base and J by 4 bases, with 5 bases between them. This CDR3 is 13 amino acids long. Germline CDR1 is MNHEY and CDR2 is SVGAGI. The CDR3 loop is CASSYLANQPQHF. For the CDR3, the DNA is TGTGCCAGCAGTTACTTGGCAAATCAGCCCCAGCATTTT.

Only a few counts were recorded for this clonotype. The chain carries TRBV20-1 and TRBJ1-5; perhaps TRBD1 as D (5 bases). With 0 bases removed from V and 5 bases from J, the gap between germline ends came to 14 bases. Germline V gene lookup returns CDR1 DFQATT and CDR2 SNEGSKA (reference sequence). The CDR3 spans 15 residues. The CDR3 protein is CSARDWGGFHQPQHF. In DNA form, the CDR3 reads TGCAGTGCTAGAGATTGGGGGGGATTTCATCAGCCCCAGCATTTT.

V and J are TRBV6-5 and TRBJ2-2; weak D call: TRBD2 (5 bases). The CDR3 loop spans 14 amino acids. V gave up 6 bases and J gave up 6 bases, with 14 bases separating them. Looked up from germline, CDR1 is MNHEY and CDR2 is SVGAGI. The CDR3 region has the DNA TGTGCCAGCAGGGAGGCAAACATCCCCGGGGAGCTGTTTTTT. Its translation is CASREANIPGELFF.

J is TRBJ1-2 and V is TRBV29-1; D is possibly TRBD1 (6 bases). Germline loops: CDR1 SQVTM, CDR2 ANQGSEA. This CDR3 is built from 16 residues. V was clipped by 1 base and J by 4 bases, with 19 bases between them. This CDR3 reads CSVEGGPGARIYGYTF. CDR3 DNA: TGCAGCGTTGAAGGGGGTCCGGGGGCGCGGATCTATGGCTACACCTTC. The full variable domain, in which reference TRBV29-1 and TRBJ1-2 provide the parts outside the CDR3, is SAVISQKPSRDICQRGTSLTIQCQVDSQVTMMFWYRQQPGQSLTLIATANQGSEATYESGFVIDKFPISRPNLTFSTLTVSNMSPEDSSIYLCSVEGGPGARIYGYTFGSGTRLTVV.